This T cell receptor (beta chain) was captured by sequencing in a study of response to subunit inactivated influenza vaccine. Ten or more counts support this clonotype. Its antigen remains unknown. Study-level findings and limits: Few additional T cells are recruited per seasonal influenza vaccination, authors suggested.

The CDR3 sequence is 15 residues long. Per the germline V gene, CDR1 is SGHTA and CDR2 is FQGNSA. The junction had 6 bases not matched to a gene; V was cut back by 6 bases and J by 1 base. TCRdb re-called the RT-PCR reads through MiXCR, storing one row per CDR3 protein. The table has a few hundred thousand distinct CDR3 sequences, about a fifth seen once. This TCR was recovered from a man between 45 and 75 years old who received an inactivated influenza vaccine. Sequencing used PBMCs from blood, obtained about 20 months after vaccination. The rearrangement links TRBV7-2 to TRBJ2-7; TRBD2 agrees at 10 bases. The CDR3 loop reads CASRGSGGASYEQYF. CDR3 in DNA: TGTGCCAGCAGGGGCAGCGGGGGGGCGTCCTACGAGCAGTACTTC.